This TCR beta chain was recovered during a study of T-cell reconstitution after alpha-beta-depleted transplantation in children. Preparation of the TCRbeta library used unique molecular identifiers. TCRdb used MiXCR to reprocess the PCR reads, holding one entry per CDR3 protein. The table lists about 500,000 distinct CDR3 sequences, roughly 33% of them singletons, with around 2.5% in the top ten. Trimming pared 3 bases from V and 7 bases from J, leaving 7 bases between. The CDR3 extends over 11 amino acids. Germline V lookup: CDR1 DFQATT, CDR2 SNEGSKA (reference sequence). This clonotype occurred a few times.

The gene calls are TRBV20-1 and TRBJ2-1; the D is unclear. The specimen was PBMCs from the stem cell graft donor, collected from the stem cell graft. This receptor was identified in a human donor who donated a stem cell graft to a child with aplastic anemia. The CDR3 DNA reads TGCAGTGCTAGGTCCCGAAATGAGCAGTTCTTC. Protein product: CSARSRNEQFF.